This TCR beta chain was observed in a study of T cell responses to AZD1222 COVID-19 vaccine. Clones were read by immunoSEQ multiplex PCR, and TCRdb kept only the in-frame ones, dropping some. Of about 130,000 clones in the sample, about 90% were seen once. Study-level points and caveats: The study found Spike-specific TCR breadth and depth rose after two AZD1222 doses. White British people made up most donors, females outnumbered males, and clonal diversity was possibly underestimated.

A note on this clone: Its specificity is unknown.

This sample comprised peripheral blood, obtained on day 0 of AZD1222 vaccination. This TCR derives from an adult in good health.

CDR3 sequence: CAWKMELAKNIQYF. The CDR3 nucleotides read TGTGCCTGGAAAATGGAGCTAGCCAAAAACATTCAGTACTTC. The genes are TRBV30 and TRBJ2-4; D unresolved. The CDR3 is 14 residues long. The germline CDR1 and CDR2 sequences are GTSNPN and SVGIG (reference sequence). Deletions cut 4 bases from V and 0 bases from J, with 10 bases between.